This T cell receptor (beta chain) was sequenced for a study of T cells after yellow fever vaccination. Findings and caveats of the study: Although most clonotypes did not, a small share appeared in both CD4 and CD8 compartments.

This clonotype appeared a few times. Its antigen is unknown. Each CDR3 protein gets one entry after TCRdb re-called the 5' RACE reads with MiXCR. In the table there are some 350,000 distinct CDR3 sequences, around 6.4% of which are singletons. This TCR derives from a man younger than 40 who received the YFV17D yellow fever vaccine. This material consisted of PBMCs, taken 5 days after the yellow fever booster vaccination.

The CDR3 DNA sequence: TGTGCCAGCAGTTACTCCCCCGCCTCCTTAGGTTACGAGCAGTACTTC. Protein: CASSYSPASLGYEQYF. The chain employs TRBV6-5 and TRBJ2-7, with D uncertain. The CDR3 has 16 residues. Germline CDR1 reads MNHEY; CDR2 reads SVGAGI. V was clipped by 0 bases and J by 4 bases, with 16 bases between them.